The 20 T cell receptor beta chains reported below all come from one sample, sequenced in a study of cytomegalovirus exposure and HLA in healthy donors. Vbeta (60) and Jbeta (13) primers were used in the PCR. Using immunoSEQ multiplex PCR, the repertoire was profiled, and TCRdb retains in-frame clones only, with some absent. Among approximately 76,000 clones listed, roughly 73% were seen once. Material for sequencing was PBMCs. These receptors were collected from a woman in her 40s in good health and CMV-seropositive.

The chain has TRBV11-2 and TRBJ1-1, with D possibly being TRBD1 (6 bases). V gave up 5 bases and J gave up 1 base, with 11 bases separating them. Per the germline V gene, CDR1 is SGHAT and CDR2 is FQNNGV. The length of the CDR3 is 14 residues. The CDR3: CASSRLQGNTEAFF. The CDR3 DNA sequence: TGTGCCAGCAGCCGTTTACAGGGGAACACTGAAGCTTTCTTT. Together with reference TRBV11-2 and TRBJ1-1, the CDR3 gives the full variable domain: EAGVAQSPRYKIIEKRQSVAFWCNPISGHATLYWYQQILGQGPKLLIQFQNNGVVDDSQLPKDRFSAERLKGVDSTLKIQPAKLEDSAVYLCASSRLQGNTEAFFGQGTRLTVV.

The V and J genes are TRBV27 and TRBJ2-5, with D tentatively TRBD2 (5 bases). V dropped 1 base and J dropped 4 bases, with 10 bases sitting between them. Germline V gene sequence: CDR1 MNHEY, CDR2 SMNVEV (reference sequence). The CDR3 extends over 14 amino acids. As DNA, the CDR3 is TGTGCCAGCAGTTTATTCCAGAGCGGAGAGACCCAGTACTTC. Its protein product is CASSLFQSGETQYF.

This clone occurred once. The chain employs TRBV4-3 and TRBJ1-1; possible D gene TRBD1, 5 bases. The V gene lost 0 bases and the J gene lost 7 bases, with 9 bases spanning the gap. Germline assignment: CDR1 LGHNA and CDR2 YSLEER. The CDR3 length is 13 residues. CDR3 sequence: CASSQDVTGEAFF. The CDR3 nucleotides read TGCGCCAGCAGCCAAGATGTTACAGGTGAAGCTTTCTTT.

The chain employs TRBV6-5 and TRBJ1-4; D call uncertain. V dropped 0 bases and J dropped 8 bases, with 13 bases sitting between them. This CDR3 has 15 amino acids. Per the germline V gene, CDR1 is MNHEY and CDR2 is SVGAGI. CDR3 DNA: TGTGCCAGCAGTTACTCGTGGGGAGGGAACGAAAAACTGTTTTTT. Its protein is CASSYSWGGNEKLFF.

The genes are TRBV5-4 and TRBJ2-7; 7 positions match TRBD1. Germline CDR1 reads SGHNT; CDR2 reads YYREEE (reference sequence). The CDR3 has 14 residues. V shed 4 bases and J 7 bases; nucleotides not matched to a gene: 11. The CDR3 sequence is CASSPSDRVYEQYF. CDR3 nucleotides: TGTGCCAGCAGCCCGTCCGACAGGGTATATGAGCAGTACTTC.

The J gene is TRBJ1-4, the V gene TRBV10-3; D not resolved. CDR1 is ENHRY and CDR2 is SYGVKD in the germline V gene. This CDR3 is built from 15 residues. Trimming took off 1 base at V and 3 bases at J, with 9 bases between the two ends. This CDR3 reads CAISEYGLPNEKLFF. DNA for the CDR3: TGTGCCATCAGTGAGTACGGGTTGCCTAATGAAAAACTGTTTTTT.

This clone was counted only a few times. This chain connects TRBV20-1 to TRBJ2-7, with a tentative D call TRBD2 (5 bases). CDR3 size: 11 residues. CDR1 DFQATT and CDR2 SNEGSKA come from the germline V gene (reference sequence). The V gene lost 4 bases and the J gene lost 3 bases, with 7 bases spanning the gap. Here the CDR3 reads CSANRDYEQYV. DNA for the CDR3: TGCAGTGCTAACCGGGACTACGAGCAGTACGTC.

This clone came up once. The V call is TRBV6-5, the J call TRBJ1-2; 10 nucleotides line up with TRBD1. This CDR3 region has 14 residues. Germline V CDR1 and CDR2: MNHEY, SVGAGI. Trimming cost V 6 bases and J 4 bases; bases outside gene matches: 5. CDR3 coding DNA: TGTGCCAGCAGCCCGACAGGGGGCAGCTATGGCTACACCTTC. Its translation is CASSPTGGSYGYTF.

The chain recombines TRBV9 with TRBJ2-7, with D maybe TRBD1 (5 bases). V was cut by 3 bases and J by 3 bases, with 19 bases left in between. Germline assignment: CDR1 SGDLS and CDR2 YYNGEE. The CDR3 is made up of 16 amino acids. Here the CDR3 reads CASSASGALPIYEQYF. DNA of the CDR3: TGTGCCAGCAGCGCCAGTGGGGCTTTACCTATCTACGAGCAGTACTTC.

CDR3 in DNA: TGTGCCAGCAGCGTAGGAGGAACGCAGAGCACAGATACGCAGTATTTT. This gives the protein CASSVGGTQSTDTQYF. The V call is TRBV9, the J call TRBJ2-3; D uncertain. Germline V gene data show CDR1 as SGDLS and CDR2 as YYNGEE. The germline V and J ends were trimmed by 0 bases and 0 bases, with 11 bases remaining between them. There are 16 residues in the CDR3. Based on the CDR3 plus reference TRBV9 and TRBJ2-3, the full variable domain is DSGVTQTPKHLITATGQRVTLRCSPRSGDLSVYWYQQSLDQGLQFLIQYYNGEERAKGNILERFSAQQFPDLHSELNLSSLELGDSALYFCASSVGGTQSTDTQYFGPGTRLTVL.

The chain joins TRBV4-1 to TRBJ1-1; the D gene is possibly TRBD1 (5 bases). This CDR3 comprises 16 residues. Germline CDR1 is MGHRA and CDR2 is YSYEKL. Trimming removed 0 bases from V and 4 bases from J, with 15 bases in between. The CDR3 bases are TGCGCCAGCAGCCAAGAGGTCCAGGGTTTTGTCACTGAAGCTTTCTTT. Protein sequence: CASSQEVQGFVTEAFF.

V and J are TRBV7-8 and TRBJ2-7; no clear D gene. Per the germline V gene, CDR1 is SGHVS and CDR2 is FQNEAQ. The CDR3 has 13 residues. Trimming took off 2 bases at V and 3 bases at J, with 8 bases between the two ends. The CDR3 nucleotides are TGTGCCAGCAGCTTAAGTCGCGGCTACGAGCAGTACTTC. This encodes CASSLSRGYEQYF.

V and J are TRBV4-3 and TRBJ1-1, with no clear D. V lost 0 bases and J lost 11, with 10 bases in between. The germline V gene has CDR1 LGHNA and CDR2 YSLEER. The CDR3 consists of 12 residues. The CDR3 bases are TGCGCCAGCAGCCAAGATAGAGTACGGGCTTTCTTT. Amino acids: CASSQDRVRAFF.

This clone came up a few times. The CDR3 DNA is TGTGCCAGCAGCATAACTAGCGGGAGTTATCACGAGCAGTACTTC. This translates into CASSITSGSYHEQYF. The rearrangement joins TRBV7-2 to TRBJ2-7; 11 bases match TRBD2. Unmatched junction bases numbered 8, after V lost 5 bases and J lost 5 bases. The CDR3 sequence is 15 residues long. Germline V gene lookup returns CDR1 SGHTA and CDR2 FQGNSA. Complete variable domain (other parts from reference TRBV7-2 and TRBJ2-7): GAGVSQSPSNKVTEKGKDVELRCDPISGHTALYWYRQSLGQGLEFLIYFQGNSAPDKSGLPSDRFSAERTGGSVSTLTIQRTQQEDSAVYLCASSITSGSYHEQYFGPGTRLTVT.

CDR3 DNA sequence: TGTGCCAGCAGCTTAGTGCTTGCAGGGTTTAATTCACCCCTCCACTTT. Encoded protein: CASSLVLAGFNSPLHF. The genes are TRBV7-2 and TRBJ1-6, with D possibly TRBD1 on 5 matching bases. This CDR3 has 16 amino acids. The germline V and J ends were trimmed by 1 base and 6 bases, with 13 bases remaining between them. CDR1 SGHTA and CDR2 FQGNSA come from the germline V gene.

This chain uses TRBV9 with TRBJ2-1; D gene uncertain. The CDR3 has 14 residues. CDR1 SGDLS and CDR2 YYNGEE come from the germline V gene. Trimming pared 4 bases from V and 5 bases from J, leaving 13 bases between. DNA of the CDR3: TGTGCCAGCAGCCTACGAGCTCTAGACAATGAGCAGTTCTTC. This codes for CASSLRALDNEQFF.

The chain employs TRBV30 and TRBJ1-4, with a tentative D call TRBD1 (5 bases). Germline V gives CDR1 GTSNPN, CDR2 SVGIG (reference sequence). The V end lost 5 bases, the J end lost 4 bases, and 14 bases lay between the germline ends. The CDR3 length is 14 residues. The CDR3 loop reads CAWDNTGYNEKLFF. Written as DNA, the CDR3 is TGTGCCTGGGACAACACAGGCTATAATGAAAAACTGTTTTTT.

The rearrangement links TRBV5-1 to TRBJ1-4; a weak D match, TRBD1 (5 bases). V lost 4 bases and J lost 2, with 15 bases in between. Germline loops: CDR1 SGHRS, CDR2 YFSETQ. There are 16 residues in the CDR3. The DNA for the CDR3 is TGCGCCAGCAGCCCGGCGGGGGTCCGGACTAATGAAAAACTGTTTTTT. As protein: CASSPAGVRTNEKLFF.

The genes are TRBV7-6 and TRBJ1-4; perhaps TRBD1 as D (5 bases). Germline assignment: CDR1 SGHVS and CDR2 FNYEAQ. The CDR3 loop spans 14 amino acids. Trimming pared 5 bases from V and 8 bases from J, leaving 15 bases between. The DNA for the CDR3 is TGTGCCAGCAGCATGGTCCAGGGCTGGGAAAAACTGTTTTTT. This codes for CASSMVQGWEKLFF.

The chain has TRBV15 and TRBJ1-2, with 7 bases that match TRBD1. Per the germline V gene, CDR1 is LNHNV and CDR2 is YYDKDF (reference sequence). The V segment lost 4 bases and the J segment 4 bases; nucleotides outside the gene matches: 3. The CDR3 contains 13 residues. CDR3 coding DNA: TGTGCCACCAGCACCGACAGGGCCTATGGCTACACCTTC. As protein: CATSTDRAYGYTF.